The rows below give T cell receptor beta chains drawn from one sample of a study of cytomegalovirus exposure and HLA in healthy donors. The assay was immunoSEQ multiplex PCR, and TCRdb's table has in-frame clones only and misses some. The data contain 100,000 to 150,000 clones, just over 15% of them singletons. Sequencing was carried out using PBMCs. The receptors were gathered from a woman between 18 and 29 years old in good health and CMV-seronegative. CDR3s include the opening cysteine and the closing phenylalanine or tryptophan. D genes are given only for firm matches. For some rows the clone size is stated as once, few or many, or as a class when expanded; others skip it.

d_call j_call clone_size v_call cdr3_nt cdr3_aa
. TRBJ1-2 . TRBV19 TGTGCCAGTACGGGGTGGGATCTTAACTATGGCTACACCTTC CASTGWDLNYGYTF
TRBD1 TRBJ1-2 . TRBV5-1 TGCGCCAGCAGCTTGGCCTCGGGGACAGGGGTAGGCTACACCTTC CASSLASGTGVGYTF
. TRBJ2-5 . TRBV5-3 TGTGCCAGAAGCTTGGCAACGCGAGGGGAGACCCAGTACTTC CARSLATRGETQYF
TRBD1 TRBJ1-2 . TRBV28 TGTGCCAGCAGTAGGGGACAGAGTCCCTATGGCTACACCTTC CASSRGQSPYGYTF
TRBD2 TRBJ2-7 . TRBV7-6 TGTGCCAGCAGCCCGGGGGCAGCGGGGGCACGTTCATACGAGCAGTACTTC CASSPGAAGARSYEQYF
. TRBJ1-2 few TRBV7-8 TGTGCCAGCAGCGAAAACCGGGAGGGCTATGGCTACACCTTC CASSENREGYGYTF
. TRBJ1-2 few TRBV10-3 TGTGCCATCAGTCCCCGGGGGGGGAACGAGGTCAATGGCTACACCTTC CAISPRGGNEVNGYTF
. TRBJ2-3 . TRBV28 TGTGCCAGCAGTTTAAGTGGGGCCACAGATACGCAGTATTTT CASSLSGATDTQYF
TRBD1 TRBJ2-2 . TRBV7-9 TGTGCCAGCAGCCCCTCGGCGGGACAGGGGATCACCGGGGAGCTGTTTTTT CASSPSAGQGITGELFF
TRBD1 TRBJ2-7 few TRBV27 TGTGCCAGCACCCCAGGGGGAGTCCACGAGCAGTACTTC CASTPGGVHEQYF
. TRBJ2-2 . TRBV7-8 TGTGCCAGCAGCTTAGATGCGGTTAACACCGGGGAGCTGTTTTTT CASSLDAVNTGELFF
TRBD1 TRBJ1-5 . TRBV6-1 TGTGCCAGCAGTGCGAAGACAGGGAGCGATCAGCCCCAGCATTTT CASSAKTGSDQPQHF
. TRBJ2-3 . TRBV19 TGTGCCAGTAGTATAAACGCGGCGGATACGCAGTATTTT CASSINAADTQYF
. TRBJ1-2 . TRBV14 TGTGCCAGCAGCCTACTTGCTAACTATGGCTACACCTTC CASSLLANYGYTF
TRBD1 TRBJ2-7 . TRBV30 TGTGCCTGGAGTTTAGGACAGGGGGCATTCTACGAGCAGTACTTC CAWSLGQGAFYEQYF
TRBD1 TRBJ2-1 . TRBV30 TGTGCCTGGAGGAATGACAGGGGTTACAATGAGCAGTTCTTC CAWRNDRGYNEQFF
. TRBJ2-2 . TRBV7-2 TGTGCCAGCAGCCGTCCGGACACGAACACCGGGGAGCTGTTTTTT CASSRPDTNTGELFF
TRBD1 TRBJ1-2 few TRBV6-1 TGTGCCAGCAGTGATGAGACAGGGTGGTTCTATGGCTACACCTTC CASSDETGWFYGYTF
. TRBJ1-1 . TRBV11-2 TGTGCCAGCAGCCACTATCGGCGTCATTTGAACACTGAAGCTTTCTTT CASSHYRRHLNTEAFF
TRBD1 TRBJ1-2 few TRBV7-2 TGTGCCAGCAGCCCATCGACGGGACAGGGGGCTGGTGGCTACACCTTC CASSPSTGQGAGGYTF
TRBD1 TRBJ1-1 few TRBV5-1 TGCGCCAGCAGCTTGGGACAGGGCTCTGAAGCTTTCTTT CASSLGQGSEAFF
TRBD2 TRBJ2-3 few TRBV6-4 TGTGCCAGCAGTGCGGGTAGCGGGGGGCACACAGATACGCAGTATTTT CASSAGSGGHTDTQYF
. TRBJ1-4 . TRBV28 TGTGCCAGCAGCCCGGTCGGGGCAACTAATGAAAAACTGTTTTTT CASSPVGATNEKLFF
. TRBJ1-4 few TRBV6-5 TGTGCCAGCAGTCCTACAGGATCCGTCAATGAAAAACTGTTTTTT CASSPTGSVNEKLFF
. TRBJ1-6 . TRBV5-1 TGCGCCAGCAGCTTGCGGGCAGGGGATAATTCACCCCTCCACTTT CASSLRAGDNSPLHF
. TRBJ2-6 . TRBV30 TGTGCCTGGAGTCAGGGGACGGGCGGGGCCAACGTCCTGACTTTC CAWSQGTGGANVLTF
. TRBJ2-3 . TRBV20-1 TGCAGTGCCATGTTCACAGATACGCAGTATTTT CSAMFTDTQYF